This T cell receptor beta chain comes out of a study of cytomegalovirus exposure and HLA in healthy donors. The overall study: Early released data had tens of millions of unique TCRs, all coming from HLA-typed donors. Study-level points and caveats: TCR beta sequences reportedly predicted most subjects' HLA-A and HLA-B alleles accurately.

13 Jbeta primers and 60 Vbeta primers were used for the PCR. Only in-frame clones appear in the TCRdb table, and some are missing; sequencing was by immunoSEQ multiplex PCR. The sample yields approximately 97,000 clones, about four fifths seen once. The length of the CDR3 is 16 residues. In germline, CDR1 is MNHEY, CDR2 SVGAGI. V lost 8 bases and J lost 7; bases outside the gene matches: 18. Turning to this clone: Its antigen is currently unknown.

What was sequenced was PBMCs. This receptor was obtained from a woman in her thirties or forties in good health and CMV-seropositive. The chain recombines TRBV6-5 with TRBJ2-7, with TRBD2 matching 9 bases. The DNA of the CDR3 is TGTGCCAGCGGTTTACTAGCGGGTGCTTCGGGGGGGGAGCAGTACTTC. It is translated as CASGLLAGASGGEQYF.